A selection of T cell receptor beta chains follows, all from one sample in a study of tumor and adjacent non-tumor tissue in lung cancer. In TCRdb, the multiplex PCR reads were re-called with MiXCR into one record per CDR3 protein. The data contain about 98,000 distinct CDR3 sequences, 80% of them singletons. The sample consisted of distant non-tumor lung tissue. These receptors all come from a man aged 55 to 70 with small cell lung cancer. The CDR3 runs from the conserved cysteine through the conserved F or W. D genes are given only for firm matches. The size of a clone is reported for some rows only, either as once, few or many, or as a class for expanded clones.

>TRBD2|-|TRBJ2-2|TRBV11-3
CASSLTAGVVTGELLF
TGTGCCAGCAGCTTAACTGCGGGAGTGGTCACGGGGGAGCTGCTTTTT
>-|-|TRBJ1-5|TRBV12-3/TRBV12-4
CATSLSGPGNQPQHF
TGTGCCACCAGTCTGAGTGGGCCAGGCAATCAGCCCCAGCATTTT
>-|-|TRBJ2-1|TRBV6-5
CASISDSPPYEQFF
TGTGCCAGTATTTCGGACTCCCCCCCTTATGAGCAGTTCTTC
>-|-|TRBJ1-2|TRBV4-1
CACSQEYGRPTNYGYTF
TGCGCCTGCAGCCAAGAATACGGCAGGCCGACTAACTATGGCTACACCTTC
>-|-|TRBJ2-3|TRBV11-3
CASNSRGPDTQYF
TGTGCCAGCAACTCCCGGGGACCTGATACGCAGTATTTT
>-|-|TRBJ2-5|TRBV10-3
CATKGGPEETRHF
TGTGCCACCAAAGGGGGACCCGAAGAGACCCGGCACTTC
>-|-|TRBJ2-5|TRBV5-6
CASNLGGLGKTQYF
TGTGCCAGCAACTTGGGGGGCCTTGGGAAGACCCAGTACTTC
>-|many|TRBJ2-5|TRBV5-8
CASSLALYTETQYF
TGTGCCAGCAGCTTGGCCCTATATACGGAGACCCAGTACTTC
>-|few|TRBJ2-1|TRBV5-1
CTSSPGRATLGEQFF
TGCACCAGCAGCCCGGGACGAGCAACTCTGGGCGAGCAGTTCTTC
>TRBD1|medium-sized|TRBJ1-1|TRBV7-9
CASSLGKGQGITEAFF
TGTGCCAGCAGCTTAGGGAAAGGACAGGGGATCACTGAAGCTTTCTTT
>-|-|TRBJ2-7|TRBV4-1
CASNFNRLYEQYF
TGCGCCAGCAATTTCAACAGGCTCTACGAGCAGTACTTC
>TRBD2|once|TRBJ2-7|TRBV6-5
CASSYLTSPYEHYF
TGTGCAAGCAGCTATTTGACTAGCCCCTACGAGCACTACTTC
>-|once|TRBJ2-5|TRBV4-2
CASSQVNGSNFGGETQYF
TGTGCCAGCAGCCAAGTCAACGGGAGTAACTTTGGGGGGGAGACCCAGTACTTC
>-|-|TRBJ2-2|TRBV4-1
CASSSRTRGTSTGELLF
TGCGCCAGCAGCTCCCGGACTAGGGGGACGAGCACCGGGGAGCTGCTTTTT
>-|-|TRBJ2-2|TRBV4-1
CGSSSRGAYPWELFF
TGCGGCAGCAGCAGCAGGGGGGCCTATCCCTGGGAGCTGTTTTTT
>-|-|TRBJ1-1|TRBV5-5
CASSLPSNTEAFF
TGTGCCAGCAGCTTGCCATCGAACACCGAAGCTTTCTTT
>-|once|TRBJ1-6|TRBV6-2/TRBV6-3
CAISTGCRYNSPLHF
TGTGCCATCAGTACGGGATGTCGGTATAATTCACCCCTCCACTTT
>-|-|TRBJ2-2|TRBV6-1
CAKSELETGELFF
TGTGCCAAGAGTGAATTGGAAACCGGGGAGCTGTTTTTT
>TRBD2|once|TRBJ2-1|TRBV4-2
CASSQDPGTSGRALHNEQLF
TGTGCCAGCAGCCAAGACCCCGGGACTAGCGGGAGGGCTCTCCACAATGAGCAGTTATTC
>-|-|TRBJ1-2|TRBV12-3/TRBV12-4
CASNLVAGVDYTF
TGTGCCAGCAATTTGGTGGCTGGGGTTGACTACACCTTC
>-|many|TRBJ1-1|TRBV12-3/TRBV12-4
CASSFGHGKGNTEAFF
TGTGCCAGCAGTTTCGGTCATGGGAAGGGGAACACTGAAGCTTTCTTT
>TRBD2|-|TRBJ2-5|TRBV6-1
CASSEVTSGLGETQYF
TGTGCCAGCAGTGAAGTCACTAGCGGGCTAGGAGAGACCCAGTACTTC
>TRBD2|many|TRBJ2-5|TRBV29-1
CSVEEGLAGGETQYF
TGCAGCGTTGAGGAGGGACTAGCGGGAGGGGAGACCCAGTACTTC
>-|-|TRBJ2-1|TRBV20-1
CSASRQESSYNEQFF
TGCAGTGCCTCCCGACAGGAGAGCTCCTACAATGAGCAGTTCTTC
>-|many|TRBJ1-6|TRBV28
CASSLQGVSPLHF
TGTGCCAGCAGTTTACAGGGAGTTTCACCCCTCCACTTT
>TRBD2|-|TRBJ2-3|TRBV5-1
CASSLEGVAGSITDTQYF
TGCGCCAGCAGCTTGGAAGGGGTAGCGGGCTCAATCACAGATACGCAGTATTTT
>TRBD1|-|TRBJ1-1|TRBV11-1
CTSSQGQFTEAFF
TGTACCAGCAGCCAGGGACAGTTCACTGAAGCTTTCTTT
>-|few|TRBJ2-1|TRBV7-8
CTSSTRVYEQFF
TGTACTAGCAGCACTCGGGTCTATGAGCAGTTCTTC
>TRBD2|-|TRBJ2-7|TRBV7-3
CASRHSGASYEQYF
TGTGCCAGCCGTCATAGCGGGGCTTCCTACGAGCAGTACTTC
>TRBD2|many|TRBJ2-3|TRBV5-8
CAITTLAGATQYF
TGTGCCATCACTACCCTAGCGGGAGCTACGCAGTATTTT
>-|-|TRBJ2-3|TRBV29-1
CNVEARNTDTQYF
TGCAACGTTGAGGCGAGAAACACAGATACGCAGTATTTT
>TRBD1|once|TRBJ2-7|TRBV6-1
CASRQSGQGNEQYF
TGTGCCAGTAGGCAAAGTGGACAGGGCAATGAGCAGTACTTC
>TRBD2|-|TRBJ2-7|TRBV6-5
CASSYLAGVSYEQYF
TGTGCAAGCAGTTACCTAGCGGGAGTCTCCTACGAGCAGTACTTC
>-|-|TRBJ2-5|TRBV11-1
CANSLQFQETQYF
TGTGCCAACAGCTTACAATTCCAAGAGACCCAGTACTTC
>-|few|TRBJ2-1|TRBV5-5
CASSGLGRNSYNEQFF
TGTGCCAGCAGCGGTCTCGGGAGAAACTCCTACAATGAGCAGTTCTTT
>-|-|TRBJ2-6|TRBV6-6
CVSSVVLSGANVPTF
TGTGTCAGCAGTGTGGTTCTCTCTGGGGCCAACGTCCCGACTTTC
>-|-|TRBJ2-2|TRBV6-6
CASSPATGKLFF
TGTGCCAGCAGCCCCGCGACCGGGAAGCTGTTTTTT
>-|many|TRBJ1-1|TRBV6-6
CASSNQENTEAFF
TGTGCCAGCAGTAATCAGGAGAACACTGAAGCTTTCTTT
>-|-|TRBJ2-1|TRBV6-5
CASSYPEGRNEQLF
TGTGCCAGCAGTTACCCGGAAGGGAGGAATGAGCAGCTCTTC
>-|once|TRBJ2-1|TRBV29-1
CSIAPRESHNDQFF
TGCAGCATTGCCCCCAGGGAATCTCACAATGATCAGTTCTTC
>-|many|TRBJ1-2|TRBV7-8
CASGFLGQSYGYTF
TGTGCCAGCGGCTTCTTGGGGCAGTCCTATGGCTACACCTTC
>-|-|TRBJ2-3|TRBV29-1
CSVEDRYRALFDAQYF
TGCAGCGTTGAAGATCGGTACAGGGCTCTTTTTGATGCGCAGTATTTT
>-|-|TRBJ1-2|TRBV2
CASSDRGVNYGYTF
TGTGCCAGCAGTGACAGGGGAGTTAACTATGGCTACACCTTC
>-|-|TRBJ1-2|TRBV30
CTWSPLPIYGYTF
TGTACCTGGAGCCCTTTACCTATTTATGGGTACACCTTC
>-|-|TRBJ2-5|TRBV5-1
CATSAGDLGGTQYF
TGCGCCACTTCGGCCGGGGATCTAGGAGGGACCCAGTACTTC
>-|-|TRBJ2-1|TRBV11-2
CGSSLVVARGYYYNVRIF
TGTGGCAGCAGCTTAGTAGTAGCGAGAGGCTACTACTACAATGTGCGGATCTTC
>-|-|TRBJ1-5|TRBV20-1
CIAKTAGVDQPQHF
TGCATTGCGAAGACGGCGGGTGTAGATCAGCCCCAACATTTT